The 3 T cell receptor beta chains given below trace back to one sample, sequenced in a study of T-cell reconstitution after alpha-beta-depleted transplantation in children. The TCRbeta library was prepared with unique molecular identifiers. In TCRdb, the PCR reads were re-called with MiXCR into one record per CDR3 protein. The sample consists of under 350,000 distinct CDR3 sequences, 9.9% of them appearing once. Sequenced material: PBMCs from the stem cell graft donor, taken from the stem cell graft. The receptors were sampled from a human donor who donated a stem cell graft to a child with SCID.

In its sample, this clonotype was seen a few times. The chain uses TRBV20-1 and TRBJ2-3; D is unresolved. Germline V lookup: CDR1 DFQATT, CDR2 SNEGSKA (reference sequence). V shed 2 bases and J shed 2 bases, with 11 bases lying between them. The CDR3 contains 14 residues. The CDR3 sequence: CSARSGPPTDTQYF. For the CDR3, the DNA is TGCAGTGCTAGATCTGGGCCCCCCACAGATACGCAGTATTTT.

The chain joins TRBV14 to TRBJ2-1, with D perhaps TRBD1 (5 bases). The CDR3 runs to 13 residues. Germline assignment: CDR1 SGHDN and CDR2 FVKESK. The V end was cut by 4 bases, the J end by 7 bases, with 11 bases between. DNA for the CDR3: TGTGCCAGCAGCCTGGGGCCCCTGAATGAGCAGTTCTTC. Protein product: CASSLGPLNEQFF.

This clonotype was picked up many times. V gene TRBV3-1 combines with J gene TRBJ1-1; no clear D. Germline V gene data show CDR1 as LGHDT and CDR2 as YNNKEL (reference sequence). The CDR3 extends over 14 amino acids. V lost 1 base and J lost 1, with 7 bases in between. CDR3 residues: CASSQGGTNTEAFF. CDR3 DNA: TGTGCCAGCAGCCAAGGAGGTACGAACACTGAAGCTTTCTTT.